These T cell receptor beta chains were read from a single sample in a study of persistence of HIV-infected CD4 T cells. These receptors lack a known antigen. Only in-frame clones appear in the TCRdb table, and some are missing; sequencing was by immunoSEQ multiplex PCR. The data show about 40,000 clones, more than 75% seen once. Material: CD4+ T cells sorted from PBMCs after roughly 18-hour stimulation, obtained from a patient who received antiretroviral therapy. These TCRs come from an adult man with HIV who was CMV-seropositive. CDR3s include the opening cysteine and the closing phenylalanine or tryptophan. Fields, in order: D gene, V gene, clone size, J gene, CDR3 DNA, CDR3 protein. D genes are given only for firm matches. Size is stated for part of the rows, as once, few or many counts, or as a class when the clone is expanded.

>TRBD1|TRBV4-3|NA|TRBJ2-7
TGCGCCAGCAGCCAAGATACAGGGGCCTACGAGCAGTACTTC
CASSQDTGAYEQYF
>NA|TRBV5-4|medium-sized|TRBJ1-2
TGTGCCAGCAGCTGGGAGGGGGGGGCCTATGGCTACACCTTC
CASSWEGGAYGYTF
>NA|TRBV12-2|NA|TRBJ1-3
TGTGCAAGTCGCTTACCCGGGACAGGAGAAAACACCATATATTTT
CASRLPGTGENTIYF
>NA|TRBV6-5|NA|TRBJ2-7
TGTGCCAGCAGTTACCTTGGTGCGGACTCCTACGAGCAGTACTTC
CASSYLGADSYEQYF
>NA|TRBV7-2|few|TRBJ2-2
TGTGCCAGCAGCTTAGCGCCGAAGAACACCGGGGAGCTGTTTTTT
CASSLAPKNTGELFF
>NA|TRBV20-1|NA|TRBJ1-3
TGCAGTGCTAGTAATCAGGGGAACACCATATATTTT
CSASNQGNTIYF
>NA|TRBV5-1|NA|TRBJ2-3
TGCGCCAGCAGCCTAACCGGGTGGGAAGGCACAGATACGCAGTATTTT
CASSLTGWEGTDTQYF
>TRBD1|TRBV20-1|once|TRBJ1-2
TGCAGTGCAAGACAGGGGGCCGGCTACACCTTC
CSARQGAGYTF
>TRBD1|TRBV30|NA|TRBJ2-7
TGTGCCTGGAGTGGGCATCAGGGGGACGGGCAGTACTTC
CAWSGHQGDGQYF
>NA|TRBV28|NA|TRBJ2-5
TGTGCCAGCAGTTTAGTAGGGTCCGGTTTCCAAGAGACCCAGTACTTC
CASSLVGSGFQETQYF
>NA|TRBV7-8|once|TRBJ1-5
TGTGCCAGCAGCCTGACGGATAACAATCAGCCCCAGCATTTT
CASSLTDNNQPQHF
>TRBD1|TRBV9|NA|TRBJ1-3
TGTGCCAGCAGCTCCCAGACAGGGAAAGGAAACACCATATATTTT
CASSSQTGKGNTIYF
>TRBD2|TRBV19|few|TRBJ2-7
TGTGCCAGTAGTCCCACTAGCGGGCCAACCTCCTACGAGCAGTACTTC
CASSPTSGPTSYEQYF
>NA|TRBV5-5|NA|TRBJ2-2
TGTGCCAGCAGCTCGCATGTAGCGGAGCTGTTTTTT
CASSSHVAELFF
>TRBD1|TRBV30|NA|TRBJ1-1
TGTGCCTGGAGTTACAGGACAGGGTCGGGGAACACTGAAGCTTTCTTT
CAWSYRTGSGNTEAFF
>NA|TRBV14|NA|TRBJ1-1
TGTGCCAGCAGCCATCTCGTCCAGAGGACGAACACTGAAGCTTTCTTT
CASSHLVQRTNTEAFF
>NA|TRBV12-3/TRBV12-4|NA|TRBJ2-5
TGTGCCAGCAGTTTAGATAGGAAGACCCAGTACTTC
CASSLDRKTQYF
>TRBD1|TRBV3-1/TRBV3-2|few|TRBJ1-5
TGTGCCAGCAGCCAAACCAGGGGGACAGGGAACAATCAGCCCCAGCATTTT
CASSQTRGTGNNQPQHF
>NA|TRBV27|once|TRBJ2-6
TGTGCCAGCAGTCTATTCCCGGCGGGTAATACCGGCGTCCTGACTTTC
CASSLFPAGNTGVLTF
>NA|TRBV5-1|few|TRBJ2-5
TGCGCCAGCAGCTTGAGGACGGAAGAGACCCAGTACTTC
CASSLRTEETQYF
>NA|TRBV4-3|NA|TRBJ1-5
TGCGCCAGCAGCCAGTCACAGGGAATCAATCAGCCCCAGCATTTT
CASSQSQGINQPQHF
>NA|TRBV5-1|NA|TRBJ1-1
TGCGCCAGCAGGATCAGTCTGAACACTGAAGCTTTCTTT
CASRISLNTEAFF
>NA|TRBV21-1|NA|TRBJ2-7
TGTGCCAGCAGCTTCGGGCGGACAGCGAACTCCTACGAGCAGTACTTC
CASSFGRTANSYEQYF
>NA|TRBV19|NA|TRBJ1-6
TGTGCCAGTAGTATCTGGGGCGGTATAGCACCCCTCCACTTT
CASSIWGGIAPLHF
>TRBD1|TRBV2|few|TRBJ1-2
TGTGCCAGCAGGCAGGACAGGGAAGGCTACACCTTC
CASRQDREGYTF
>NA|TRBV2|medium-sized|TRBJ1-1
TGTGCCAGCAGCTTTCAACAGGTGAACACTGAAGCTTTCTTT
CASSFQQVNTEAFF
>NA|TRBV6-5|few|TRBJ1-1
TGTGCCACCTTTGTTGAGAGCCTAATGTCTTCGGCTTTCTTT
CATFVESLMSSAFF
>NA|TRBV14|once|TRBJ2-4
TGTGCCAGCAGCTTAGGGGCAGGGTATTGGGCCAAAAACATTCAGTACTTC
CASSLGAGYWAKNIQYF
>NA|TRBV30|once|TRBJ2-5
TGTGCCTGGAGTTACCAGGGGCTCCAAGAGACCCAGTACTTC
CAWSYQGLQETQYF
>TRBD1|TRBV2|NA|TRBJ1-1
TGTGCCAGCAGCTGGGGACAGGGGGCGCTTTATGACACTGAAGCTTTCTTT
CASSWGQGALYDTEAFF
>NA|TRBV6-5|NA|TRBJ1-6
TGTGCCAGCAGTTACTCGGTCAGATTGGGTTCACCCCTCCACTTT
CASSYSVRLGSPLHF
>NA|TRBV2|NA|TRBJ1-3
TGTGCCAGCAGGGGTACAGGGTTCGGAAACACCATATATTTT
CASRGTGFGNTIYF
>NA|TRBV7-9|NA|TRBJ2-1
TGTGCCAGCAGCTCAGGACTACCCCCCGGGTATGAGCAGTTCTTC
CASSSGLPPGYEQFF
>NA|TRBV5-4|large|TRBJ2-2
TGTGCCAGCAGTTCAAAGGCAGGGATGAACACCGGGGAGCTGTTTTTT
CASSSKAGMNTGELFF
>NA|TRBV19|NA|TRBJ1-1
TGTGCCAGTAGTATAGATCAAACAGGGTCCACTGAAGCTTTCTTT
CASSIDQTGSTEAFF
>NA|TRBV10-3|NA|TRBJ1-1
TGTGCCATCAGTGGGCCAGAGAACACTGAAGCTTTCTTT
CAISGPENTEAFF
>NA|TRBV7-9|NA|TRBJ1-2
TGTGCCAGCAGCGCAAGGGGTTTGGTCTATGGCTACACCTTC
CASSARGLVYGYTF
>NA|TRBV2|NA|TRBJ1-3
TGTGCCAGCAATCGACTCTCTGGAAACACCATATATTTT
CASNRLSGNTIYF
>NA|TRBV2|few|TRBJ1-5
TGTGCCAGCAGTCTGTCGCAGACTGCTGGCAATCAGCCCCAGCATTTT
CASSLSQTAGNQPQHF
>NA|TRBV6-1|NA|TRBJ1-1
TGTGCCAGCAGTGATTTCGCTGAAGCTTTCTTT
CASSDFAEAFF
>NA|TRBV4-2|NA|TRBJ1-1
TGTGCCAGCAGCCAAAGGGAGAGTTTCAGGGACTACACTGAAGCTTTCTTT
CASSQRESFRDYTEAFF
>TRBD1|TRBV10-2|NA|TRBJ1-1
TGCGCCAGCAGTTCCAGGGACAGGGAGAATGAAGCTTTCTTT
CASSSRDRENEAFF
>TRBD1|TRBV19|NA|TRBJ2-7
TGTGCCAGTAGTATAGAAGGACAGGGGACTAACGAGCAGTACTTC
CASSIEGQGTNEQYF
>NA|TRBV6-2/TRBV6-3|NA|TRBJ1-2
TGTGCCAGCAGTTACCAGCCGGGACCCTATGGCTACACCTTC
CASSYQPGPYGYTF
>NA|TRBV11-3|NA|TRBJ2-1
TGTGCCAGCAGCCAGGCGGGAAAACCTTACAATGAGCAGTTCTTC
CASSQAGKPYNEQFF
>NA|TRBV6-6|NA|TRBJ2-7
TGTGCCAGCAGCGCGGCCACGACATCCTACGAGCAGTACTTC
CASSAATTSYEQYF
>NA|TRBV12-3/TRBV12-4|NA|TRBJ2-2
TGTGCCAGCAGGTCCGGGGCCGGGGAGCTGTTTTTT
CASRSGAGELFF
>TRBD1|TRBV5-1|NA|TRBJ2-1
TGCGCCAGCAGCTCGGGGGACAGGTCCAATGAGCAGTTCTTC
CASSSGDRSNEQFF
>TRBD1|TRBV7-2|NA|TRBJ1-4
TGTGCCAGCAGCTCATTCGGCAGGGGGCGCTTCGGGAATGAAAAACTGTTTTTT
CASSSFGRGRFGNEKLFF
>NA|TRBV7-2|once|TRBJ2-7
TGTGCCAGCAGCCCAGATGGGGGGCCGGCCAGCTCCTACGAGCAGTACTTC
CASSPDGGPASSYEQYF
>TRBD1|TRBV10-3|NA|TRBJ1-5
TGTGCCATCAGTGAGGGCGGGACAGGGAAGCCCCAGCATTTT
CAISEGGTGKPQHF
>NA|TRBV30|NA|TRBJ2-3
TGTGCCTGGAGTGGGCTCGCTGCAGATACGCAGTATTTT
CAWSGLAADTQYF
>NA|TRBV7-3|NA|TRBJ2-2
TGTGCCAGCAGCTCGAAAAGTGGGGACACCGGGGAGCTGTTTTTT
CASSSKSGDTGELFF
>TRBD1|TRBV18|NA|TRBJ1-6
TGTGCCAGCTCAGGCCCGGGACAGGGTCGTTCACCCCTCCACTTT
CASSGPGQGRSPLHF
>TRBD2|TRBV6-5|NA|TRBJ2-1
TGTGCCAGCAGTTACAAAGTGACTAGCGGGTACAATGAGCAGTTCTTC
CASSYKVTSGYNEQFF
>NA|TRBV29-1|NA|TRBJ2-1
TGCAGCGCTGACAGACTGGGCGATGAGCAGTTCTTC
CSADRLGDEQFF